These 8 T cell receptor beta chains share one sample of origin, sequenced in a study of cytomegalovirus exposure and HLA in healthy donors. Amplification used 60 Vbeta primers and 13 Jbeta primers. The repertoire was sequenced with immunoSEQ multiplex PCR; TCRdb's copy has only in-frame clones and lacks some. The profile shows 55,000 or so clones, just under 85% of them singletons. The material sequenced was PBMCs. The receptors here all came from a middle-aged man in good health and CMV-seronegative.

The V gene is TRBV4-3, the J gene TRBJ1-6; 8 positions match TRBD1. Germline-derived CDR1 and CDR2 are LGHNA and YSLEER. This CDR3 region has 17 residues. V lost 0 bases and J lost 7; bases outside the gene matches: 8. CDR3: CASSQDRGQAVNSPLHF. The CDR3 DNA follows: TGCGCCAGCAGCCAAGATCGGGGACAGGCCGTGAATTCACCCCTCCACTTT.

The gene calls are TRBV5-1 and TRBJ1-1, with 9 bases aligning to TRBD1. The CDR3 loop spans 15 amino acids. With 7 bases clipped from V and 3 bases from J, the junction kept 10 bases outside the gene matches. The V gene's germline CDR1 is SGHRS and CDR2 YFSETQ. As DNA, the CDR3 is TGCGCCAGCTCCAGGGACAGGGCATGGGACACTGAAGCTTTCTTT. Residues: CASSRDRAWDTEAFF.

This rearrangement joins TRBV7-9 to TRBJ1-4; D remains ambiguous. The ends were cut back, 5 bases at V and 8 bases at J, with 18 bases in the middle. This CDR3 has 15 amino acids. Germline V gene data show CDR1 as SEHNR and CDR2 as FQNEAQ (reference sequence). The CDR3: CASSRDLLAREKLFF. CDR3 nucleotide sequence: TGTGCCAGCAGCCGAGACTTATTGGCTCGGGAAAAACTGTTTTTT.

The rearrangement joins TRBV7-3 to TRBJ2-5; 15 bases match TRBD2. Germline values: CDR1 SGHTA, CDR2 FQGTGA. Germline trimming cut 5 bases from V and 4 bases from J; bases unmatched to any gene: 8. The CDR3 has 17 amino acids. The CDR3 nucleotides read TGTGCCAGCAGCATAAAGGGACTAGCGGGGGGTCGAGAGACCCAGTACTTC. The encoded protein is CASSIKGLAGGRETQYF. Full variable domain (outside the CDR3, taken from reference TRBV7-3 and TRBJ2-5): GAGVSQTPSNKVTEKGKYVELRCDPISGHTALYWYRQSLGQGPEFLIYFQGTGAADDSGLPNDRFFAVRPEGSVSTLKIQRTERGDSAVYLCASSIKGLAGGRETQYFGPGTRLLVL.

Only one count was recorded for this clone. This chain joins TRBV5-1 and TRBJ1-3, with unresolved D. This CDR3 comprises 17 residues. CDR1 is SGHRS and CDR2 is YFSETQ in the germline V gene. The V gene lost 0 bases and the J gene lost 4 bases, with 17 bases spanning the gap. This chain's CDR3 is CASSLVGRSHSGNTIYF. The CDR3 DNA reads TGCGCCAGCAGCTTGGTAGGTAGGAGCCACTCCGGAAACACCATATATTTT.

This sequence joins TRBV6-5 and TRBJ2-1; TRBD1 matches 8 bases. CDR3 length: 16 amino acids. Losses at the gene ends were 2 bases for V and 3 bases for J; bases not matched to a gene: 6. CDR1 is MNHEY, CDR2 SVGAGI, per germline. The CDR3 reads CASSYGGTGFYNEQFF. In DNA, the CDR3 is TGTGCCAGCAGTTACGGGGGGACAGGATTCTACAATGAGCAGTTCTTC.

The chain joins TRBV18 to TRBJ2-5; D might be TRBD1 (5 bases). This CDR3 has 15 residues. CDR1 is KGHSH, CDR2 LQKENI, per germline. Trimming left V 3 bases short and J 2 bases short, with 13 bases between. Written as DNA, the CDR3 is TGTGCCAGCTCACCGTATACAGGCAAACAAGAGACCCAGTACTTC. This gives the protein CASSPYTGKQETQYF.

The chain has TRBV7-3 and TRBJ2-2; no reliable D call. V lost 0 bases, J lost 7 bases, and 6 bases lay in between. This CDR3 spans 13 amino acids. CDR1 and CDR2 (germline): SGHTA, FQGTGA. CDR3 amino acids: CASSLTYSGELFF. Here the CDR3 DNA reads TGTGCCAGCAGCTTAACCTACAGCGGGGAGCTGTTTTTT.